This T cell receptor beta chain was recorded in a study of tumor-infiltrating lymphocytes in localized non-small cell lung cancer. Whole-study context: Some samples were collected after neoadjuvant chemotherapy; smokers, never-smokers and several histologies were included.

A remark on this clone: Antigen unknown.

The length of the CDR3 is 16 residues. The germline gives CDR1 SGHDT, CDR2 YYEEEE. V dropped 3 bases and J dropped 3 bases, with 18 bases sitting between them. General study points: Different pieces of the same tissue went to different assays, confounding technical variation with intratumor heterogeneity. Tumors had more T cell infiltration than uninvolved lung, per TCRbeta sequencing and CD3 counts.

TCRdb's copy holds only in-frame clones and misses some; the assay was immunoSEQ multiplex PCR. The top ten clones hold 7% of a sample with about 12,000 clones, over 65% of them seen once. This clonotype was obtained from a human donor with non-small cell lung cancer. The V gene is TRBV5-6, the J gene TRBJ1-1; D is possibly TRBD1 (6 bases). The source material was lung tumor tissue. The CDR3 loop reads CASSSTGNIKDTEAFF. CDR3 coding DNA: TGTGCCAGCAGCTCTACAGGGAATATAAAGGACACTGAAGCTTTCTTT.